A selection of T cell receptor beta chains follows, all from one sample in a study of CD4 T cells in relation to SARS-CoV-2 and coronaviruses. Their specific antigens are unknown. This table comes from immunoSEQ multiplex PCR, and its TCRdb copy is limited to in-frame clones, with some not included. The sample comprises about 30,000 clones, 65% to 80% of which are singletons, and 3% to 3.5% rests with the top ten. The sample comprised memory CD4+ T cells from PBMCs, cultured in vitro. Source of these receptors: an adult with COVID-19. CDR3s leave out the opening cysteine and the closing phenylalanine or tryptophan. Rows may omit the clone size; those that give it use once, few, many or a size class.

clone_size: -; j_call: TRBJ1-1; v_call: TRBV28; cdr3_aa: ASSLGLEVREYTEAF
clone_size: -; j_call: TRBJ1-1; v_call: TRBV7-2; cdr3_aa: ASSPRQGGAEAF
clone_size: -; j_call: TRBJ2-2; v_call: TRBV6-2/TRBV6-3; cdr3_aa: ASSRDILQELF
clone_size: -; j_call: TRBJ2-3; v_call: TRBV11-2; cdr3_aa: ASSLFRELDTQY
clone_size: -; j_call: TRBJ2-3; v_call: TRBV10-3; cdr3_aa: AAMKTETDTQY
clone_size: -; j_call: TRBJ1-5; v_call: TRBV2; cdr3_aa: ASSGRAQPQH
clone_size: -; j_call: TRBJ2-7; v_call: TRBV4-3; cdr3_aa: ASSPSTISYEQY
clone_size: -; j_call: TRBJ1-1; v_call: TRBV18; cdr3_aa: ASSPAGRVNTEAF
clone_size: -; j_call: TRBJ1-6; v_call: TRBV2; cdr3_aa: ASRWQEYLNSPLH
clone_size: once; j_call: TRBJ1-5; v_call: TRBV28; cdr3_aa: ASSFGTVEPQH
clone_size: -; j_call: TRBJ1-2; v_call: TRBV6-6; cdr3_aa: ASSYYRVETSYGYT
clone_size: once; j_call: TRBJ1-6; v_call: TRBV4-1; cdr3_aa: ASSQPARGPNSPLH
clone_size: -; j_call: TRBJ2-1; v_call: TRBV6-5; cdr3_aa: ASSYSGGGYNEQF
clone_size: -; j_call: TRBJ2-3; v_call: TRBV5-1; cdr3_aa: ASSGGTGVPPTQY
clone_size: -; j_call: TRBJ2-5; v_call: TRBV4-3; cdr3_aa: ASSQDAGGQTQY
clone_size: -; j_call: TRBJ1-4; v_call: TRBV6-4; cdr3_aa: ASLFGTPFFWDEKLF